One sample yielded the 12 T cell receptor beta chains listed below, sequenced in a study of blood T cell repertoires in COVID-19. Assay used: immunoSEQ multiplex PCR; TCRdb lists only in-frame clones, some missing. The sample consists of 150,000 to 200,000 clones, roughly 87% of them appearing once. Specimen: peripheral blood. Receptors originate from a human donor in a cohort sampled during active COVID-19.

In DNA, the CDR3 is TGTGCCAGCAGTTACAGTCTAGCGGGAGTCTACGAGCAGTACTTC. As protein: CASSYSLAGVYEQYF. This chain connects TRBV6-5 to TRBJ2-7, with 10 bases identical to TRBD2. After removal of 2 bases from V and 3 bases from J, the junction contained 4 bases not matched to a gene. This CDR3 comprises 15 residues. The germline V gene encodes CDR1 MNHEY and CDR2 SVGAGI.

The rearrangement joins TRBV27 to TRBJ2-7, with TRBD2 matching 12 bases. Germline CDR1 and CDR2: MNHEY and SMNVEV (reference sequence). V was pared by 2 bases and J by 5 bases, with 13 bases of the junction left unmatched. This CDR3 is 18 amino acids long. CDR3 DNA: TGTGCCAGCAGTTTAATCTCACTAGCGGGAGGAAGGGCGGACGAGCAGTACTTC. It is translated as CASSLISLAGGRADEQYF.

DNA of the CDR3: TGTGCCAGCAGCGTTTTGCGCTCTGGAAACACCATATATTTT. This translates into CASSVLRSGNTIYF. This sequence joins TRBV14 and TRBJ1-3; D gene unclear. The V and J ends lost 5 bases and 0 bases respectively, with 8 bases between them. Germline CDR1 is SGHDN and CDR2 is FVKESK. The CDR3 length is 14 residues.

The chain has TRBV2 and TRBJ2-7, with 10 bases fitting TRBD1. The V gene end was trimmed by 4 bases and the J gene end by 5 bases; junction bases not matched to a gene: 11. The CDR3 has 16 amino acids. Germline V lookup: CDR1 SNHLY, CDR2 FYNNEI. Here the CDR3 reads CASSAPGQGVVDEQYF. The CDR3 coding sequence is TGTGCCAGCAGTGCCCCCGGACAGGGGGTTGTGGACGAGCAGTACTTC.

In this sample, this clone turned up many times. The gene calls are TRBV19 and TRBJ1-5; unclear D gene. Germline assignment: CDR1 LNHDA and CDR2 SQIVND (reference sequence). The CDR3 consists of 13 residues. V shed 0 bases and J shed 7 bases, with 7 bases lying between them. In DNA form, the CDR3 reads TGTGCCAGTAGTATAGACACTAGCCAGCCCCAGCATTTT. Its translation: CASSIDTSQPQHF. The full variable domain, its missing parts supplied by reference TRBV19 and TRBJ1-5, is DGGITQSPKYLFRKEGQNVTLSCEQNLNHDAMYWYRQDPGQGLRLIYYSQIVNDFQKGDIAEGYSVSREKKESFPLTVTSAQKNPTAFYLCASSIDTSQPQHFGDGTRLSIL.

The rearrangement links TRBV24-1 to TRBJ2-3; TRBD2 matches 7 bases. CDR3 length: 15 amino acids. Trimming at V came to 7 bases and at J to 4 bases, leaving 10 bases not matched to a gene. CDR1 is KGHDR, CDR2 SFDVKD, per germline. CDR3 region: CATSETGGSADTQYF. In DNA, the CDR3 is TGTGCCACCAGCGAAACGGGAGGTTCGGCAGATACGCAGTATTTT.

The chain recombines TRBV7-3 with TRBJ2-1; the match to TRBD2 covers 8 bases. After removal of 2 bases from V and 0 bases from J, the junction contained 3 bases not matched to a gene. Per germline, CDR1 SGHTA and CDR2 FQGTGA. The CDR3 loop spans 16 amino acids. CDR3 amino acids: CASSLSSGSSYNEQFF. The CDR3 DNA follows: TGTGCCAGCAGCTTATCAAGCGGGAGCTCCTACAATGAGCAGTTCTTC.

This clone has a single count. The genes are TRBV5-5 and TRBJ2-1, with a weak D call TRBD2 (6 bases). The CDR3 sequence is 17 residues long. V was trimmed by 0 bases and J by 7 bases, leaving 20 bases between them. The germline V gene has CDR1 SGHKS and CDR2 YYEKEE (reference sequence). This CDR3 is CASSLATGTGVRNEQFF. CDR3 sequence (DNA): TGTGCCAGCAGCTTGGCCACGGGAACGGGAGTCCGGAATGAGCAGTTCTTC.

CDR3 residues: CASVFRGMQETQYF. The CDR3, as DNA: TGTGCCAGCGTCTTCCGAGGGATGCAGGAGACCCAGTACTTC. The rearrangement joins TRBV5-5 to TRBJ2-5; tentative D call: TRBD2 (5 bases). There are 14 residues in the CDR3. Germline CDR1 SGHKS, CDR2 YYEKEE (reference sequence). V lost 7 bases, J lost 5 bases, and 18 bases lay in between.

The chain carries TRBV7-2 and TRBJ1-1; the match to TRBD1 covers 9 bases. Germline loops: CDR1 SGHTA, CDR2 FQGNSA. V gave up 7 bases and J gave up 1 base; unmatched junction bases: 4. This CDR3 is 14 amino acids long. Written as DNA, the CDR3 is TGTGCCAGCATCGGGACAGGGTGGAACACTGAAGCTTTCTTT. Translating gives CASIGTGWNTEAFF.

This chain joins TRBV28 and TRBJ1-5; 7 bases match TRBD1. Per germline, CDR1 MDHEN and CDR2 SYDVKM. There are 14 residues in the CDR3. V lost 6 bases to trimming and J lost 3 bases; unmatched junction nucleotides: 5. CDR3 DNA: TGTGCCAGCAGGTTTACAGGGGACAATCAGCCCCAGCATTTT. Protein product: CASRFTGDNQPQHF. Full variable domain (missing parts from reference TRBV28 and TRBJ1-5): DVKVTQSSRYLVKRTGEKVFLECVQDMDHENMFWYRQDPGLGLRLIYFSYDVKMKEKGDIPEGYSVSREKKERFSLILESASTNQTSMYLCASRFTGDNQPQHFGDGTRLSIL.

Comments on this clone: The junction differs from germline at one of its ends, possibly a read error. This chain uses TRBV6-6 with TRBJ1-4; D uncertain. The CDR3 loop spans 14 amino acids. CDR1 MNHNY and CDR2 SVGAGI come from the germline V gene (reference sequence). The CDR3: CASSPGYPYEELFF. CDR3 bases: TGTGCCAGCAGCCCCGGGTATCCCTATGAAGAACTGTTTTTT.